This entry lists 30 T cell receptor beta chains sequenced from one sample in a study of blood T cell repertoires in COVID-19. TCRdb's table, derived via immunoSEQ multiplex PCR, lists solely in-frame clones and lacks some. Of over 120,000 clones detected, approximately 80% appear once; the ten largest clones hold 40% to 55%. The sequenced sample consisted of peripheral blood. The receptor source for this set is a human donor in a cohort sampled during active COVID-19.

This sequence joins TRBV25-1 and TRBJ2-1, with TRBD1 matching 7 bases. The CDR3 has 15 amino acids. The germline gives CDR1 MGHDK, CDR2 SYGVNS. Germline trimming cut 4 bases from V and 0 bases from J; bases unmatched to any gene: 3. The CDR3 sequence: CASSGQGGSYNEQFF. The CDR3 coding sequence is TGTGCCAGCAGTGGACAGGGCGGCTCCTACAATGAGCAGTTCTTC.

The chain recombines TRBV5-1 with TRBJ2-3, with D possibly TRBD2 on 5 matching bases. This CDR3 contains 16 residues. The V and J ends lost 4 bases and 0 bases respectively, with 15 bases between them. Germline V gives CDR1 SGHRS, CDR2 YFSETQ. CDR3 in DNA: TGCGCCAGCAGCCGGGGTCCAAGGGCTAGCACAGATACGCAGTATTTT. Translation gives CASSRGPRASTDTQYF.

CDR3 sequence (DNA): TGCGCCAGCAGCCAACAGGGGGCTAATGAAAAACTGTTTTTT. Translation: CASSQQGANEKLFF. The V gene is TRBV5-1, the J gene TRBJ1-4; 8 nucleotides match TRBD1. Germline V CDR1 and CDR2: SGHRS, YFSETQ. The CDR3 is made up of 14 amino acids. V shed 4 bases and J 3 bases; nucleotides not matched to a gene: 2.

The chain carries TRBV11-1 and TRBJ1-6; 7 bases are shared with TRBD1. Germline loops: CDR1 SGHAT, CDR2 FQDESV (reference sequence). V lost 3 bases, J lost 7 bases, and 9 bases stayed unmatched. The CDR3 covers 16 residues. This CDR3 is CASSLGTAVGNSPLHF. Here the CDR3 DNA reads TGTGCCAGCAGCTTGGGGACAGCGGTGGGAAATTCACCCCTCCACTTT.

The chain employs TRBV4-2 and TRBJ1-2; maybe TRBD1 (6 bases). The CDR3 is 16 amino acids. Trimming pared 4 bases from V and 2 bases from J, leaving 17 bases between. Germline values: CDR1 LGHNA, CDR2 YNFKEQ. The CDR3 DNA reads TGTGCCAGCAGCCCCCAAGGGGGGGCCCTAAACTATGGCTACACCTTC. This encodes CASSPQGGALNYGYTF.

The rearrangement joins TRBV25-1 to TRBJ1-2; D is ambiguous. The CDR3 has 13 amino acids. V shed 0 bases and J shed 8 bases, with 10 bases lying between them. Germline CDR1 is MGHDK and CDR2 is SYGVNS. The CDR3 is CASSEYLGEGYTF. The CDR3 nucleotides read TGTGCCAGCAGTGAATATCTGGGAGAGGGCTACACCTTC.

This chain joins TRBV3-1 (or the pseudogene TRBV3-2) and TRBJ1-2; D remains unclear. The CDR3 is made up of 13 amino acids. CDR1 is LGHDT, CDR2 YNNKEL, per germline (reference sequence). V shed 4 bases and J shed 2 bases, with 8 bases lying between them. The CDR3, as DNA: TGTGCCAGCAGCCTGACTGCCAACTATGGCTACACCTTC. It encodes CASSLTANYGYTF.

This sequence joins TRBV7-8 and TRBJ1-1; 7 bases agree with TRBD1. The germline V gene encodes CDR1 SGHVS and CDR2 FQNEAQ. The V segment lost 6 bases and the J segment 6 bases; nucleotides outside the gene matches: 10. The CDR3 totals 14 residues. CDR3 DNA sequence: TGTGCCAGCAGGCGTGGGCCGCAGGGGGCTGAAGCTTTCTTT. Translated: CASRRGPQGAEAFF.

The CDR3 nucleotides are TGTGCCAGCAGCCCAGAGGCCGGAGGGTGGGAGACCCAGTACTTC. It is translated as CASSPEAGGWETQYF. The chain uses TRBV9 and TRBJ2-5, with a weak D call TRBD2 (6 bases). The germline V gene encodes CDR1 SGDLS and CDR2 YYNGEE. CDR3 length equals 15 residues. Trimming took off 4 bases at V and 5 bases at J, with 18 bases between the two ends.

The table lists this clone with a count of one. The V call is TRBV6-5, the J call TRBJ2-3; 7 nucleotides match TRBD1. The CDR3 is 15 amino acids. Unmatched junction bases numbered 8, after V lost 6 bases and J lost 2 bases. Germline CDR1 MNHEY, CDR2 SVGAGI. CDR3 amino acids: CASSPGTVDTDTQYF. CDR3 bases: TGTGCCAGCAGCCCCGGGACAGTAGACACAGATACGCAGTATTTT.

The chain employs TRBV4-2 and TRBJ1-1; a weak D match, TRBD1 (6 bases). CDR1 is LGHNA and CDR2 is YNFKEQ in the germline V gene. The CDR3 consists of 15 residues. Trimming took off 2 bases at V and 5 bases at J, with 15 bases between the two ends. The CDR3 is CASSQQQGTETEAFF. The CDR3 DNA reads TGTGCCAGCAGCCAACAACAGGGTACGGAAACTGAAGCTTTCTTT.

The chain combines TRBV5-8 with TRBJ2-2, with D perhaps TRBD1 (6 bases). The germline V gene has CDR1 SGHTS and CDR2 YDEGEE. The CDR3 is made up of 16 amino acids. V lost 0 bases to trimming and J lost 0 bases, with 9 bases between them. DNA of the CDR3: TGTGCCAGCAGCTTGGGACAGGTCGCGAACACCGGGGAGCTGTTTTTT. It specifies CASSLGQVANTGELFF.

The CDR3 region has the DNA TGTGCCAGCAGTGAAGTCGCTCCCAGGGCCTGCACCTTC. This gives the protein CASSEVAPRACTF. V and J are TRBV2 and TRBJ1-2; D possibly corresponds to TRBD1 (5 bases). V was clipped by 1 base and J by 13 bases, with 16 bases between them. This CDR3 has 13 amino acids. Germline V gene lookup returns CDR1 SNHLY and CDR2 FYNNEI. The full variable domain, completed using reference TRBV2 and TRBJ1-2, is EPEVTQTPSHQVTQMGQEVILRCVPISNHLYFYWYRQILGQKVEFLVSFYNNEISEKSEIFDDQFSVERPDGSNFTLKIRSTKLEDSAMYFCASSEVAPRACTFGSGTRLTVV.

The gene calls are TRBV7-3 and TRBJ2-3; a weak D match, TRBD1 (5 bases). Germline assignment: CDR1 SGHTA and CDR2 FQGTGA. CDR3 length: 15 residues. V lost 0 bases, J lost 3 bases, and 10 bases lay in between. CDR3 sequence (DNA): TGTGCCAGCAGCTTAACGGGCCCAGGGACAGATACGCAGTATTTT. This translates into CASSLTGPGTDTQYF.

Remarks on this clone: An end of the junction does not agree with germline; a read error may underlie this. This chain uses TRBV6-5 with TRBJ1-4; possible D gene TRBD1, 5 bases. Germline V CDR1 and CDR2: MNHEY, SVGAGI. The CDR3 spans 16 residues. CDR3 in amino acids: CASSYSGYRGDEKLFF. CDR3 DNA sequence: TGTGCCAGCAGCTACTCAGGCTATCGGGGGGATGAAAAACTGTTTTTT.

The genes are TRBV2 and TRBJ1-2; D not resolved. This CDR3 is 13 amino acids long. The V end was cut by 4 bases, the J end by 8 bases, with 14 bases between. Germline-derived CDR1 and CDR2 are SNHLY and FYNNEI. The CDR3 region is CASSGETRIGYTF. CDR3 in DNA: TGTGCCAGCAGTGGGGAGACGCGCATAGGCTACACCTTC. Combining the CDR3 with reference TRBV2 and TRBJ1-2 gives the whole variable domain EPEVTQTPSHQVTQMGQEVILRCVPISNHLYFYWYRQILGQKVEFLVSFYNNEISEKSEIFDDQFSVERPDGSNFTLKIRSTKLEDSAMYFCASSGETRIGYTFGSGTRLTVV.

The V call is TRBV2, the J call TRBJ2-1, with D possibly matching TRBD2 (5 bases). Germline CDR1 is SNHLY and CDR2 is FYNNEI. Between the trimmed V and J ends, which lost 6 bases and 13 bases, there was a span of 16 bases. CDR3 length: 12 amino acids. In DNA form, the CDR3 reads TGTGCCAGCAGGGGAGACAACCGGGTTCAGTTCTTC. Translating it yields CASRGDNRVQFF. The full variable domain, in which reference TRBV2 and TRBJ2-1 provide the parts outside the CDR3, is EPEVTQTPSHQVTQMGQEVILRCVPISNHLYFYWYRQILGQKVEFLVSFYNNEISEKSEIFDDQFSVERPDGSNFTLKIRSTKLEDSAMYFCASRGDNRVQFFGPGTRLTVL.

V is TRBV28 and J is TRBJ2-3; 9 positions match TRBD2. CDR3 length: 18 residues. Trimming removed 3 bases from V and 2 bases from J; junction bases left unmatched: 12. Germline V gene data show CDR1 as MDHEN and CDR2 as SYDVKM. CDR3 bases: TGTGCCAGCAGTTTGGCGGGGGGGAAAGCCTTACTCACAGATACGCAGTATTTT. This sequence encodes CASSLAGGKALLTDTQYF.

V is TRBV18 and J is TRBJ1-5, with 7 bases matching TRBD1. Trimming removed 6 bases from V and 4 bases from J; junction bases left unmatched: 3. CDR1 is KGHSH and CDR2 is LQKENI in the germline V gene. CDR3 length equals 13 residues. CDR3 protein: CASSRQGNQPQHF. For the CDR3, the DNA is TGTGCCAGCTCTCGACAGGGTAATCAGCCCCAGCATTTT.

The CDR3 here is CASRRAGPSSYEQYF. CDR3 bases: TGTGCCAGCCGCAGGGCGGGACCGAGCTCCTACGAGCAGTACTTC. The chain combines TRBV27 with TRBJ2-7; a possible D gene is TRBD2 (6 bases). In germline, CDR1 is MNHEY, CDR2 SMNVEV (reference sequence). The V end was cut by 8 bases, the J end by 0 bases, with 17 bases between. The CDR3 covers 15 residues.

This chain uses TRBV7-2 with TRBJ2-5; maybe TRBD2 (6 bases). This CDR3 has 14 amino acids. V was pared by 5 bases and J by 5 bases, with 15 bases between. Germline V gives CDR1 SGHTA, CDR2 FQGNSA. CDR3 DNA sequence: TGTGCCAGCAGCGCGACTAGTTTGGGGGAGACCCAGTACTTC. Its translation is CASSATSLGETQYF. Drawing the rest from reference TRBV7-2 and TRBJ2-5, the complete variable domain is GAGVSQSPSNKVTEKGKDVELRCDPISGHTALYWYRQSLGQGLEFLIYFQGNSAPDKSGLPSDRFSAERTGGSVSTLTIQRTQQEDSAVYLCASSATSLGETQYFGPGTRLLVL.

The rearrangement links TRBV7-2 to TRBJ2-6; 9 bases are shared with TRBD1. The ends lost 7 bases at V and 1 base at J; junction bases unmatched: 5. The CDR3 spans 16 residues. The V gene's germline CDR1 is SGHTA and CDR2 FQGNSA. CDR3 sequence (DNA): TGTGCCAGCAAAGGGACAGGGAAGTCTGGGGCCAACGTCCTGACTTTC. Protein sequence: CASKGTGKSGANVLTF.

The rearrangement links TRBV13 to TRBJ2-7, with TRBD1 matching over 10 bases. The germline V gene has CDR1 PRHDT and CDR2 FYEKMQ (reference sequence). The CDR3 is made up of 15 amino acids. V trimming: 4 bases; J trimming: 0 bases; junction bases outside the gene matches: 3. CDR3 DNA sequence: TGTGCCAGCAGCTCCCGGACAGGGGGCTCCTACGAGCAGTACTTC. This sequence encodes CASSSRTGGSYEQYF.

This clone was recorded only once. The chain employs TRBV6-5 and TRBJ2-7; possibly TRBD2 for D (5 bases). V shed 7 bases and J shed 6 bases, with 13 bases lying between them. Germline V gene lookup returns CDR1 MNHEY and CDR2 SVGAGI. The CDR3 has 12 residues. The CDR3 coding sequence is TGTGCCAGCAACCTACGGGGAAGCGAGCAGTACGTC. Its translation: CASNLRGSEQYV.

The CDR3 sequence: CASSLVRGMSNTEAFF. DNA of the CDR3: TGCGCCAGCAGCTTGGTCAGGGGAATGTCTAACACTGAAGCTTTCTTT. V gene TRBV5-1 combines with J gene TRBJ1-1; maybe TRBD1 (6 bases). Germline-derived CDR1 and CDR2 are SGHRS and YFSETQ. The CDR3 sequence is 16 residues long. V gave up 0 bases and J gave up 2 bases, with 14 bases separating them.

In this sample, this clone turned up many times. The CDR3 sequence is CASSPNKGRGGEQYF. Written as DNA, the CDR3 is TGTGCCAGCTCACCAAATAAGGGTAGGGGTGGCGAGCAGTACTTC. The rearrangement uses TRBV18 and TRBJ2-7; possible D gene TRBD1, 5 bases. V gave up 2 bases and J gave up 6 bases, with 17 bases separating them. This CDR3 contains 15 residues. Germline values: CDR1 KGHSH, CDR2 LQKENI.

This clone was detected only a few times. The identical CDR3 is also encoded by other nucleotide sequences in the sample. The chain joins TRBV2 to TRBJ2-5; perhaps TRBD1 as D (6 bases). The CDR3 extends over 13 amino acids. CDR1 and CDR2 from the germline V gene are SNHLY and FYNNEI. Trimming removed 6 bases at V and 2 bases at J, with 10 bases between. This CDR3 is CASRRTEQETQYF. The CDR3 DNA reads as TGTGCCAGCAGAAGGACAGAACAAGAGACCCAGTACTTC.

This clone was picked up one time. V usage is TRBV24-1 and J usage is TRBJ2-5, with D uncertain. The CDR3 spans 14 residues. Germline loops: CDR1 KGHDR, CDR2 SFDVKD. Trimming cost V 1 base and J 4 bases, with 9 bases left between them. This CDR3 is CATSDLSVPETQYF. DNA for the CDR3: TGTGCCACCAGTGATTTATCGGTCCCAGAGACCCAGTACTTC.

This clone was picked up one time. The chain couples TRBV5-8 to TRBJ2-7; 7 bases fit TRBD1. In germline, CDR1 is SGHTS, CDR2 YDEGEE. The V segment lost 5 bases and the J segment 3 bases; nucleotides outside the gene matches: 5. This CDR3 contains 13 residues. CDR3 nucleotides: TGTGCCAGCAGTCCAAACAGGGGCTACGAGCAGTACTTC. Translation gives CASSPNRGYEQYF.

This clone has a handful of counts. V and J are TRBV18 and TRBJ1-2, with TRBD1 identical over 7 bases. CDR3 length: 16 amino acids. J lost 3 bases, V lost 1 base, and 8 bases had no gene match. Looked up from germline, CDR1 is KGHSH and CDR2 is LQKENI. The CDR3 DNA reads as TGTGCCAGCTCACCACTAAAGGGGGCTCTTGACTATGGCTACACCTTC. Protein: CASSPLKGALDYGYTF.